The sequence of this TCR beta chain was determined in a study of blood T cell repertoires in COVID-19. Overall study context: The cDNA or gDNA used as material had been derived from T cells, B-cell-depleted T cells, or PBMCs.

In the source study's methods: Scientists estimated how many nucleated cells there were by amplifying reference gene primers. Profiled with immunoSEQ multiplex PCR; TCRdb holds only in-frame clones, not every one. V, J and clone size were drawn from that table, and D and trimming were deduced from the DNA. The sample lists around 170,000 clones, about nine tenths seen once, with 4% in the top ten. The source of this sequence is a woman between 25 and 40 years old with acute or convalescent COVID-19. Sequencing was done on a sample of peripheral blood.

The CDR3 region is CASSLAGQTVMQFF. The CDR3 bases are TGTGCCAGCAGCTTAGCTGGGCAGACGGTGATGCAGTTCTTC. The rearrangement uses TRBV7-9 and TRBJ2-1; unclear D gene. Germline V gives CDR1 SEHNR, CDR2 FQNEAQ (reference sequence). Trimming shortened V by 0 bases and J by 12 bases, and 15 bases separated the two germline ends. The CDR3 spans 14 residues.